The T cell receptor (beta chain) described here comes from a study of T cells in Graves' hyperthyroidism and ophthalmopathy. The CDR3 is 17 amino acids. The germline CDR1 and CDR2 sequences are LGHNA and YNFKEQ. V shed 1 base, J shed 4 bases, and the junction held 6 bases outside the gene matches. The CDR3 regions of TCR beta were amplified from RNA transcripts. Initially, a first-round RT-PCR of the TCR CDR3 employed the HTBI primer set. A single record per CDR3 protein comes from TCRdb applying MiXCR to the multiplex PCR reads. The table includes about 420,000 distinct CDR3 sequences, around a sixth detected once. These patients, aged 18 to 65, had recently diagnosed hyperthyroidism lasting under 2 months.

Sequenced input: blood. The chain links TRBV4-2 to TRBJ2-1, with 11 bases identical to TRBD2. The receptor's source is a woman aged 18-29 years with Graves' hyperthyroidism. In nucleotides, the CDR3 is TGTGCCAGCAGCCAAGCTGTGACTAGCGGGGTATACAATGAGCAGTTCTTC. It translates to CASSQAVTSGVYNEQFF.